What follows is one T cell receptor beta chain and its context. Its antigen is unidentified. Mismatch with germline at one junction end may stem from a read error. It was 8.5 to 10 ml of fresh peripheral blood that supplied the PBMCs. These data originate in a study of T cells in Graves' hyperthyroidism and ophthalmopathy. TCR beta CDR3 region amplification was performed from RNA transcripts. The TCR CDR3 was amplified in a first-round RT-PCR using the HTBI primer set. Via MiXCR, TCRdb re-called the multiplex PCR reads, giving one row per CDR3 protein. The data contain 380,000 or so distinct CDR3 sequences, about 15% of them seen just once; the ten biggest clones take up approximately 25%. General observations from the study: Model output signaled ophthalmopathy a median about seven months ahead of onset. Also found in blood were most expanded thyroid clonotypes above 0.001.

Sequencing was performed on blood. This receptor was obtained from a woman aged 25-40 years with Graves' hyperthyroidism.

Here the CDR3 reads CATSDQPTSATQYF. For the CDR3, the DNA is TGTGCCACCAGTGATCAACCGACTAGCGCAACGCAGTATTTT. This rearrangement joins TRBV2 to TRBJ2-3; 8 nucleotides agree with TRBD2. Germline assignment: CDR1 SNHLY and CDR2 FYNNEI. The CDR3 runs to 14 residues.